What follows are 6 T cell receptor beta chains derived from one specimen sequenced in a study of cytomegalovirus exposure and HLA in healthy donors (dated by TCRdb to 2015 to 2018). Libraries came from the immunoSEQ multiplex PCR assay. The multiplex PCR relied on a mix of 60 forward primers for TCR Vbeta segments and 13 reverse primers for TCR Jbeta segments. The table was pulled from immuneACCESS by TCRdb, which kept in-frame rearrangements only. Such tables lose some clones; where checked, under half of the loss comes from unresolved V genes, and the rest has no known cause. For this sample there are around 160,000 clones; around 80% appear just once. Jointly, the top ten make up around 13% of the sample. The sequencing input was PBMCs. These receptors were collected from a man aged 40-55 years in good health and CMV-seropositive.

The gene calls are TRBV7-9 and TRBJ1-2; 8 nucleotides align to TRBD1. Germline loops: CDR1 SEHNR, CDR2 FQNEAQ (reference sequence). The ends lost 5 bases at V and 7 bases at J; junction bases unmatched: 15. This CDR3 is 16 amino acids long. CDR3 sequence reads: CASSPPQGAALSGYTF. The CDR3, as DNA: TGTGCCAGCAGCCCTCCCCAGGGGGCCGCTCTTTCTGGCTACACCTTC.

The chain has TRBV5-1 and TRBJ2-3, with D perhaps matching TRBD2 (7 bases). This CDR3 spans 16 amino acids. The V gene's germline CDR1 is SGHRS and CDR2 YFSETQ. Deletions cut 4 bases from V and 2 bases from J, with 17 bases between. CDR3 nucleotide sequence: TGCGCCAGCAGCCGTAGAGGGAGGGACAACACAGATACGCAGTATTTT. This gives the protein CASSRRGRDNTDTQYF.

Here the CDR3 reads CASSDTGVTEAFF. The CDR3 coding sequence is TGCGCCAGCAGCGACACAGGGGTCACTGAAGCTTTCTTT. J is TRBJ1-1 and V is TRBV4-1; TRBD1 matches at 7 bases. Per germline, CDR1 MGHRA and CDR2 YSYEKL. V dropped 5 bases and J dropped 4; count of bases not matched to a gene: 4. The CDR3 length is 13 residues.

Comments on this clone: This specimen includes other DNA sequences encoding the same CDR3. This chain links TRBV13 with TRBJ2-7; 9 bases are shared with TRBD1. The CDR3 sequence is 15 residues long. Germline lookup yields CDR1 PRHDT and CDR2 FYEKMQ (reference sequence). The V gene end was trimmed by 5 bases and the J gene end by 5 bases; junction bases not matched to a gene: 10. CDR3 region: CASSLTGGSLHEQYF. In DNA, the CDR3 is TGTGCCAGCAGCCTAACAGGGGGCAGTCTTCACGAGCAGTACTTC.

The gene calls are TRBV19 and TRBJ2-3, with TRBD2 matching 7 bases. The CDR3 is made up of 14 amino acids. V was clipped by 2 bases and J by 2 bases; unmatched bases: 1. CDR1 and CDR2 from the germline V gene are LNHDA and SQIVND (reference sequence). This chain's CDR3 is CASSISGDTDTQYF. As DNA, the CDR3 is TGTGCCAGTAGTATAAGCGGGGACACAGATACGCAGTATTTT. Supplemented by reference TRBV19 and TRBJ2-3, the full variable domain reads DGGITQSPKYLFRKEGQNVTLSCEQNLNHDAMYWYRQDPGQGLRLIYYSQIVNDFQKGDIAEGYSVSREKKESFPLTVTSAQKNPTAFYLCASSISGDTDTQYFGPGTRLTVL.

V usage is TRBV19 and J usage is TRBJ2-1; 10 bases are a match to TRBD1. Looked up from germline, CDR1 is LNHDA and CDR2 is SQIVND (reference sequence). The CDR3 length is 14 residues. The V and J ends lost 7 bases and 4 bases, in that order; junction bases with no gene match: 4. DNA for the CDR3: TGTGCCAGTACTCAGGGACAGGGGTACAATGAGCAGTTCTTC. Translating gives CASTQGQGYNEQFF.